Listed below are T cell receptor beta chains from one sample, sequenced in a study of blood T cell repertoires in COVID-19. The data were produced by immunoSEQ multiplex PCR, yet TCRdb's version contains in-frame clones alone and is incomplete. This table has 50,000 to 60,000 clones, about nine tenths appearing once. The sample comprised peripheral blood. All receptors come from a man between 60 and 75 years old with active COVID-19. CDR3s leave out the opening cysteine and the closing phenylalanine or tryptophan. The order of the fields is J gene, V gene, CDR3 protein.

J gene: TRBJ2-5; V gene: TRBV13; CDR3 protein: ASSLFSGGDRSLQTQY
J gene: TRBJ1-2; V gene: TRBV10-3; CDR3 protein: AIKGVTDYGYT
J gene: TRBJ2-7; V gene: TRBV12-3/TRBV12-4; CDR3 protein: ASSFGPLGEQY
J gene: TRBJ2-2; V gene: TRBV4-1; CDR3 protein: ASSQGQTRTGELF
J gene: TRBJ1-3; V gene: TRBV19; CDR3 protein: ASSATGFSGNTIY
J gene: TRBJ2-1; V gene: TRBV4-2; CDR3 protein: ASSQASGGGVYNEQF
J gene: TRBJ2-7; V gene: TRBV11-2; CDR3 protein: ASSLVASGSSYEQY
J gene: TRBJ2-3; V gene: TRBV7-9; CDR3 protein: ASSFRPSGRADTQY
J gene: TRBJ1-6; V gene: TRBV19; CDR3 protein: ASSEDRGIPNSPLH
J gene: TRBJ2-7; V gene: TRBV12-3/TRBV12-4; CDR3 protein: ASSPDRGYEQY
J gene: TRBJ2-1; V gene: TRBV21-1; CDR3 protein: ASSKDKKEQF
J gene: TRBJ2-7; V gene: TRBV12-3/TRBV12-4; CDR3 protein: ASSLPGGEQY
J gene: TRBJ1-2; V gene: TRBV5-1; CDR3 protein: ASSPGDTYYGYT
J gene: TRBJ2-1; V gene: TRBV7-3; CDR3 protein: ASTPGQGSNEQF
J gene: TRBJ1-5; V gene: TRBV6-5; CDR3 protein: ASRTGGLNQPQH
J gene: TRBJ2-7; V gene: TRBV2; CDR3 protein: ASNGRRAYEQY
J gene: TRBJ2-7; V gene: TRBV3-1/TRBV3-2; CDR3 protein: ASSLNRGGPYEQY
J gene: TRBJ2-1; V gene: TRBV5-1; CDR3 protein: ASSRSGQTYNEQF
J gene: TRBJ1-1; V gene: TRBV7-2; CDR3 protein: ASSFGGPTLGAF
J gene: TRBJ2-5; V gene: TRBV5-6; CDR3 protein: ASRRWTSGLEETQY
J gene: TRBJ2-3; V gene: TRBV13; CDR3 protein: ASSLPSGRSRDTQY
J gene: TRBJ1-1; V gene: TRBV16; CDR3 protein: ASSQEGDTEAF
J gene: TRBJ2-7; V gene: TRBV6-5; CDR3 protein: ASSYPLAGDFYEQY
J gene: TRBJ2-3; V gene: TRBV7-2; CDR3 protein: ASSLAHTDTQY
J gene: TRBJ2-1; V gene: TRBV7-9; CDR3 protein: ASSLFSGQGFKEEQF
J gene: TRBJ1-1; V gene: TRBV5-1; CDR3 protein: ASHRDIGMNTEAF
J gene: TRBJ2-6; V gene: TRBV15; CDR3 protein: ATSPEGTKSGANVLT
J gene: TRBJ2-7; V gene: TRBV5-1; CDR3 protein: ASSLPRESSYEQY